The entry that follows covers one TCR beta chain sequence. This clone was detected a few times. This clone's antigen is unknown. No qualities accompany the bases; no much larger clone lies one base away. The collaborating institutions used their own protocols to collect whole blood in K2EDTA tubes. Collaborator samples were shipped for TCRbeta analysis as frozen whole blood, isolated PBMCs, or DNA extracted from either sample type. The sample is drawn from a study of blood T cell repertoires in COVID-19 (dated by TCRdb to about 2020). Looking at the study overall: Samples covering the acute and convalescent phases of COVID-19 were provided by collaborators in the United States, Italy and Spain. The prospective study material was composed of cDNA or gDNA derived from T cells, B-cell-depleted T cells, or PBMCs. The dataset comprised deeply sampled blood TCRbeta repertoires from subjects exposed to, actively infected with, or recovered from COVID-19. The repertoires were released in a freely available public database intended as a resource for research on the immune response to SARS-CoV-2. The samples were drawn from the first 160 participants of the ongoing ImmuneRACE study and from 950 to 1,500 subjects provided by 6 global collaborators. Sample metadata almost always included a de-identified subject ID, COVID-19 status, age in years and sex. Where available, HLA class I and class II types were obtained from metadata supplied by the sample provider rather than from assay-based typing.

The immunoSEQ Assay, a bias-controlled multiplex PCR, was used to amplify TCRbeta CDR3 regions from genomic DNA. As for the original processing: The number of nucleated cells in each sample was estimated by amplification of reference gene primers within the assay. To quantify the absolute abundance of each unique TCRbeta CDR3 rearrangement, sequence reads were collapsed and filtered. For each sample, productive Simpson clonality was calculated by taking the square root of Simpson's diversity index across productive rearrangements. TCRdb's version of the immuneACCESS table is confined to in-frame rearrangements and falls short of the full clone set. An unresolved V gene accounts for under half of the shortfall where checked; the remainder is of unknown origin. V, J and clone size are taken as reported in that table, and D and trimming were inferred from the DNA itself. This sample gives approximately 46,000 clones in total; more than 75% of them show up just once. About 14% of the sample is held by the ten biggest clonotypes.

Spanning cysteine to phenylalanine, the CDR3 consists of 16 amino acids. Just CDR3 DNA is preserved here, 48 bases in frame from base 1. The junction shows trimming of 3 bases on V and 4 bases on J, and the gene matches do not reach 7 bases of it. Looking up the germline V gene yields CDR1 MGHRA and CDR2 YSYEKL. The paper's findings and limits, for the study overall: The quantity of clinical and demographic metadata differed by source and by participant and was supplied without curation.

This TCR was recovered from a human donor in a cohort sampled during active COVID-19. The chain is made from TRBV4-1 and TRBJ2-7; 12 nucleotides in the junction match TRBD2. Sample: peripheral blood. The CDR3 reads as follows: CASSQTSGRDLYEQYF. The sequenced DNA: TGCGCCAGCAGCCAGACTAGCGGGAGAGATTTATACGAGCAGTACTTC.